These T cell receptor beta chains were read from a single sample in a study of cytomegalovirus exposure and HLA in healthy donors. Clones were read by immunoSEQ multiplex PCR, and TCRdb kept only the in-frame ones, dropping some. Here the sample spans about 140,000 clones, roughly 77% being singletons. The sequenced material came from PBMCs. These receptors all stem from a male donor in good health and CMV-seronegative. The CDR3 runs from the conserved cysteine through the conserved F or W. The order of the fields is clone size, D gene, V gene, J gene, CDR3 length, CDR3 DNA, CDR3 protein. D genes are given only for firm matches. Only some rows state a clone size, as once, few, many or a class for expanded clones.

clone_size: few; d_call: .; v_call: TRBV5-1; j_call: TRBJ2-1; cdr3_length: 16; cdr3_nt: TGCGCCAGCAGCTTGGATGTCGGGAGCTCCTACAATGAGCAGTTCTTC; cdr3_aa: CASSLDVGSSYNEQFF
clone_size: .; d_call: TRBD2; v_call: TRBV18; j_call: TRBJ2-7; cdr3_length: 17; cdr3_nt: TGTGCCAGCTCACCCCTCGGGACTAGCGGGAGAAACTACGAGCAGTACTTC; cdr3_aa: CASSPLGTSGRNYEQYF
clone_size: .; d_call: .; v_call: TRBV19; j_call: TRBJ1-1; cdr3_length: 15; cdr3_nt: TGTGCCAGCACGTTGGACAGCGGGGTGAACACTGAAGCTTTCTTT; cdr3_aa: CASTLDSGVNTEAFF
clone_size: once; d_call: TRBD2; v_call: TRBV7-6; j_call: TRBJ2-1; cdr3_length: 16; cdr3_nt: TGTGCCAGCAGCCCCCGGACTAGCGGGGACTACAATGAGCAGTTCTTC; cdr3_aa: CASSPRTSGDYNEQFF
clone_size: .; d_call: .; v_call: TRBV10-1; j_call: TRBJ2-2; cdr3_length: 14; cdr3_nt: TGCGCCACCCGTTCTCACCTAAACACCGGGGAGCTGTTTTTT; cdr3_aa: CATRSHLNTGELFF
clone_size: .; d_call: .; v_call: TRBV5-6; j_call: TRBJ2-5; cdr3_length: 11; cdr3_nt: TGTGCCAGCAGCTTACAGGGGACCCAGTACTTC; cdr3_aa: CASSLQGTQYF
clone_size: .; d_call: .; v_call: TRBV11-2; j_call: TRBJ1-1; cdr3_length: 14; cdr3_nt: TGTGCCAGCAGCTTAGGAGGTGCGGGGTTGGAAGCTTTCTTT; cdr3_aa: CASSLGGAGLEAFF
clone_size: .; d_call: .; v_call: TRBV5-4; j_call: TRBJ2-1; cdr3_length: 16; cdr3_nt: TGTGCCAGCAGCATCGGGACTCTCCGGGCCTACAATGAGCAGTTCTTC; cdr3_aa: CASSIGTLRAYNEQFF
clone_size: .; d_call: .; v_call: TRBV6-5; j_call: TRBJ1-1; cdr3_length: 11; cdr3_nt: TGTGCCAGCAGGGTAACAGGGCGAGCTTTCTTT; cdr3_aa: CASRVTGRAFF
clone_size: once; d_call: .; v_call: TRBV10-1; j_call: TRBJ2-1; cdr3_length: 15; cdr3_nt: TGCGCCAGCAGTGAGTCTCCCGGGAGATTTGATGAGCAGTTCTTC; cdr3_aa: CASSESPGRFDEQFF
clone_size: .; d_call: .; v_call: TRBV27; j_call: TRBJ2-7; cdr3_length: 13; cdr3_nt: TGTGCCAGCAGTTTAAAAGGGGTTAGGGAGCAGTACTTC; cdr3_aa: CASSLKGVREQYF
clone_size: .; d_call: .; v_call: TRBV7-6; j_call: TRBJ1-3; cdr3_length: 14; cdr3_nt: TGTGCCAGCAGCTGGGCAGGGGCTGGAAACACCATATATTTT; cdr3_aa: CASSWAGAGNTIYF
clone_size: few; d_call: TRBD2; v_call: TRBV6-4; j_call: TRBJ2-3; cdr3_length: 15; cdr3_nt: TGTGCCAGCAGTGACGCGGGAGGAAGCACAGATACGCAGTATTTT; cdr3_aa: CASSDAGGSTDTQYF
clone_size: .; d_call: .; v_call: TRBV23-1; j_call: TRBJ2-6; cdr3_length: 17; cdr3_nt: TGCGCCAGCAGTCGTGGCAGGATGATCTCTGGGGCCAACGTCCTGACTTTC; cdr3_aa: CASSRGRMISGANVLTF
clone_size: few; d_call: TRBD1; v_call: TRBV7-6; j_call: TRBJ1-2; cdr3_length: 13; cdr3_nt: TGTGCCAGCAGCCTGGGACAGTCCTATGGCTACACCTTC; cdr3_aa: CASSLGQSYGYTF
clone_size: .; d_call: TRBD1; v_call: TRBV18; j_call: TRBJ2-2; cdr3_length: 17; cdr3_nt: TGTGCCAGCTCACCATCGGACAGGGGAATCGGCCCCGGGGAGCTGTTTTTT; cdr3_aa: CASSPSDRGIGPGELFF
clone_size: .; d_call: TRBD2; v_call: TRBV12-5; j_call: TRBJ2-5; cdr3_length: 16; cdr3_nt: TGTGCTAGTGGTTTTGGACTAGCGGGGGGGCAAGAGACCCAGTACTTC; cdr3_aa: CASGFGLAGGQETQYF
clone_size: .; d_call: .; v_call: TRBV12-5; j_call: TRBJ2-2; cdr3_length: 15; cdr3_nt: TGTGCTAGTGGTTACCGGTGGAGGGACACCGGGGAGCTGTTTTTT; cdr3_aa: CASGYRWRDTGELFF
clone_size: .; d_call: TRBD2; v_call: TRBV5-8; j_call: TRBJ2-7; cdr3_length: 15; cdr3_nt: TGTGCCAGCAGCTTTAGGCGGGAGGCCCTCCACGAGCAGTACTTC; cdr3_aa: CASSFRREALHEQYF
clone_size: .; d_call: .; v_call: TRBV7-9; j_call: TRBJ2-2; cdr3_length: 13; cdr3_nt: TGTGCCAGCAGCACGACTGGGACCGGGGAGCTGTTTTTT; cdr3_aa: CASSTTGTGELFF
clone_size: once; d_call: TRBD2; v_call: TRBV7-9; j_call: TRBJ2-7; cdr3_length: 14; cdr3_nt: TGTGCCAGCAGCCTACCGGGACTAGCTTACGAGCAGTACTTC; cdr3_aa: CASSLPGLAYEQYF
clone_size: few; d_call: TRBD2; v_call: TRBV7-3; j_call: TRBJ2-5; cdr3_length: 19; cdr3_nt: TGTGCCAGCAGCTTAGCCCCCCCTCTAGCGGGAGGGTACCAAGAGACCCAGTACTTC; cdr3_aa: CASSLAPPLAGGYQETQYF
clone_size: .; d_call: TRBD2; v_call: TRBV7-9; j_call: TRBJ2-2; cdr3_length: 17; cdr3_nt: TGTGCCAGCAGCTTAGCGGGATCTAGCGGGAGCACCGGGGAGCTGTTTTTT; cdr3_aa: CASSLAGSSGSTGELFF
clone_size: .; d_call: .; v_call: TRBV18; j_call: TRBJ2-1; cdr3_length: 15; cdr3_nt: TGTGCCAGCTCACCACCGATCGGACAGCGCAATGAGCAGTTCTTC; cdr3_aa: CASSPPIGQRNEQFF
clone_size: .; d_call: .; v_call: TRBV6-1; j_call: TRBJ2-7; cdr3_length: 15; cdr3_nt: TGTGCCAGCAGTGTGGAGGGACAGTATCCCTACGAGCAGTACTTC; cdr3_aa: CASSVEGQYPYEQYF
clone_size: .; d_call: TRBD1; v_call: TRBV5-1; j_call: TRBJ1-2; cdr3_length: 16; cdr3_nt: TGCGCCAGCAGCTCCGGATGGACAGGGGGGCACTATGGCTACACCTTC; cdr3_aa: CASSSGWTGGHYGYTF
clone_size: .; d_call: TRBD1; v_call: TRBV7-2; j_call: TRBJ2-3; cdr3_length: 15; cdr3_nt: TGTGCCAGCAGCTTAAAAGGGGGCGGCGCAGATACGCAGTATTTT; cdr3_aa: CASSLKGGGADTQYF
clone_size: .; d_call: .; v_call: TRBV5-1; j_call: TRBJ2-4; cdr3_length: 12; cdr3_nt: TGCGCCAGCAGGACAGCCGGCGGCATTCAGTACTTC; cdr3_aa: CASRTAGGIQYF
clone_size: .; d_call: TRBD2; v_call: TRBV2; j_call: TRBJ2-1; cdr3_length: 16; cdr3_nt: TGTGCCAGCGACAAGGGGCTAGCGGGAGGTATGAATGAGCAGTTCTTC; cdr3_aa: CASDKGLAGGMNEQFF
clone_size: .; d_call: .; v_call: TRBV19; j_call: TRBJ1-1; cdr3_length: 16; cdr3_nt: TGTGCCAGTAGTATACTTCGATCAGGCTTTCACACTGAAGCTTTCTTT; cdr3_aa: CASSILRSGFHTEAFF
clone_size: .; d_call: .; v_call: TRBV11-2; j_call: TRBJ2-5; cdr3_length: 14; cdr3_nt: TGTGCCAGCAGCTTCTTCGGGCGGGAAGAGACCCAGTACTTC; cdr3_aa: CASSFFGREETQYF
clone_size: .; d_call: .; v_call: TRBV25-1; j_call: TRBJ2-1; cdr3_length: 16; cdr3_nt: TGTGCCAGCACGCGGTCGAAAGGGCAGGGGCACAATGAGCAGTTCTTC; cdr3_aa: CASTRSKGQGHNEQFF
clone_size: .; d_call: TRBD1; v_call: TRBV10-2; j_call: TRBJ2-5; cdr3_length: 16; cdr3_nt: TGCGCCAGCAGTCCAACGACAGGGGTAGGGTCGGAGACCCAGTACTTC; cdr3_aa: CASSPTTGVGSETQYF
clone_size: .; d_call: .; v_call: TRBV21-1; j_call: TRBJ2-5; cdr3_length: 16; cdr3_nt: TGTGCCAGCAGCACGGGAAGGGACAAAAGAGGAGAGACCCAGTACTTC; cdr3_aa: CASSTGRDKRGETQYF
clone_size: .; d_call: TRBD2; v_call: TRBV7-2; j_call: TRBJ2-1; cdr3_length: 15; cdr3_nt: TGTGCCAGCAGCCGCGGACTAGCGGAGTACAATGAGCAGTTCTTC; cdr3_aa: CASSRGLAEYNEQFF
clone_size: .; d_call: TRBD1; v_call: TRBV27; j_call: TRBJ2-1; cdr3_length: 15; cdr3_nt: TGTGCCAGCAGTCCCGGGACAGGGCTTTGGGATGAGCAGTTCTTC; cdr3_aa: CASSPGTGLWDEQFF
clone_size: .; d_call: .; v_call: TRBV5-8; j_call: TRBJ2-6; cdr3_length: 19; cdr3_nt: TGTGCCAGCAGCCAAGCAAGGTCGGGTGCCAGCTCTGGGGCCAACGTCCTGACTTTC; cdr3_aa: CASSQARSGASSGANVLTF
clone_size: .; d_call: TRBD1; v_call: TRBV5-1; j_call: TRBJ2-1; cdr3_length: 16; cdr3_nt: TGCGCCAGCAGCTATTGGACAGGGAGCTCCTACAATGAGCAGTTCTTC; cdr3_aa: CASSYWTGSSYNEQFF
clone_size: .; d_call: .; v_call: TRBV5-6; j_call: TRBJ2-1; cdr3_length: 13; cdr3_nt: TGTGCCAGCAGTGGCCTTATCAGCGATGAGCAGTTCTTC; cdr3_aa: CASSGLISDEQFF
clone_size: .; d_call: .; v_call: TRBV7-2; j_call: TRBJ2-2; cdr3_length: 14; cdr3_nt: TGTGCCAGCAGCTTAACTAGAAACACCGGGGAGCTGTTTTTT; cdr3_aa: CASSLTRNTGELFF
clone_size: .; d_call: TRBD1; v_call: TRBV7-9; j_call: TRBJ1-6; cdr3_length: 15; cdr3_nt: TGTGCCAGCAGCCACGGACAGGGTGGGAATTCACCCCTCCACTTT; cdr3_aa: CASSHGQGGNSPLHF
clone_size: .; d_call: .; v_call: TRBV6-5; j_call: TRBJ2-1; cdr3_length: 16; cdr3_nt: TGTGCCAGCAGTTACTCGTTGCGGAAATCCTACAATGAGCAGTTCTTC; cdr3_aa: CASSYSLRKSYNEQFF
clone_size: .; d_call: TRBD1; v_call: TRBV11-3; j_call: TRBJ2-5; cdr3_length: 14; cdr3_nt: TGTGCCAGCAGCCCTCACAGGGGGCACGAGACCCAGTACTTC; cdr3_aa: CASSPHRGHETQYF
clone_size: once; d_call: TRBD1; v_call: TRBV5-4; j_call: TRBJ1-1; cdr3_length: 16; cdr3_nt: TGTGCCAGCAGCACCGGGACAGGGCTGATGAACACTGAAGCTTTCTTT; cdr3_aa: CASSTGTGLMNTEAFF
clone_size: few; d_call: .; v_call: TRBV7-2; j_call: TRBJ1-3; cdr3_length: 13; cdr3_nt: TGTGCCAGCAGTTCAGGGGCCGGAAACACCATATATTTT; cdr3_aa: CASSSGAGNTIYF
clone_size: .; d_call: .; v_call: TRBV7-2; j_call: TRBJ1-4; cdr3_length: 13; cdr3_nt: TGTGCCAGCAGCTGGGCCTTCAGTGAAAAACTGTTTTTT; cdr3_aa: CASSWAFSEKLFF
clone_size: once; d_call: .; v_call: TRBV20-1; j_call: TRBJ2-1; cdr3_length: 11; cdr3_nt: TGCAGTGCTAGTGATGGGGGGGAGCAGTTCTTC; cdr3_aa: CSASDGGEQFF
clone_size: .; d_call: .; v_call: TRBV19; j_call: TRBJ1-1; cdr3_length: 15; cdr3_nt: TGTGCCAGTAGTATTGATGGTGGAGGGGACACTGAAGCTTTCTTT; cdr3_aa: CASSIDGGGDTEAFF
clone_size: few; d_call: .; v_call: TRBV19; j_call: TRBJ2-4; cdr3_length: 14; cdr3_nt: TGTGCCAGTATCCCTCGGGGGACGGGGCACATTCAGTACTTC; cdr3_aa: CASIPRGTGHIQYF
clone_size: .; d_call: TRBD2; v_call: TRBV7-2; j_call: TRBJ2-4; cdr3_length: 18; cdr3_nt: TGTGCCAGCAGCTTAGCGATCGGACTAGCGGGAGAGGGAAACATTCAGTACTTC; cdr3_aa: CASSLAIGLAGEGNIQYF
clone_size: few; d_call: .; v_call: TRBV6-1; j_call: TRBJ1-5; cdr3_length: 16; cdr3_nt: TGTGCCAGCAGTGCGCTAGAGAGATATAGCAATCAGCCCCAGCATTTT; cdr3_aa: CASSALERYSNQPQHF